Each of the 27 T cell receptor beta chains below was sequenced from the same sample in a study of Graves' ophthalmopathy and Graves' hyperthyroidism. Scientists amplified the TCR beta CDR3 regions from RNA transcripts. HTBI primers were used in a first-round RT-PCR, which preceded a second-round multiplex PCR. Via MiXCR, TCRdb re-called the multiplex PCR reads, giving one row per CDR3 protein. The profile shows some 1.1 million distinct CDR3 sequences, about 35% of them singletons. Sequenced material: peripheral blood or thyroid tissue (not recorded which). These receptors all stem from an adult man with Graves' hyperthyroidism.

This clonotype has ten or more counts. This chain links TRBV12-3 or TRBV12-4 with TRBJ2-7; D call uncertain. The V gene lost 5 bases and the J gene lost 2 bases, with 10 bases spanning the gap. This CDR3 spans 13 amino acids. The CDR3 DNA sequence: TGTGCCAGCAGTCGCGACGGCCCCTACGAGCAGTACTTC. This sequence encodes CASSRDGPYEQYF.

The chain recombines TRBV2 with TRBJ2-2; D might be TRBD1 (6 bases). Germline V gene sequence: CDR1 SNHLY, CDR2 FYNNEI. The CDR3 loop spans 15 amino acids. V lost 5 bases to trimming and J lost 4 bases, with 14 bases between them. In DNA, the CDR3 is TGTGCCAGCAGTCCACTTACAGGGTTCACCGGGGAGCTGTTTTTT. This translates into CASSPLTGFTGELFF. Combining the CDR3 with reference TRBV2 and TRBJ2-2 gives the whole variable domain EPEVTQTPSHQVTQMGQEVILRCVPISNHLYFYWYRQILGQKVEFLVSFYNNEISEKSEIFDDQFSVERPDGSNFTLKIRSTKLEDSAMYFCASSPLTGFTGELFFGEGSRLTVL.

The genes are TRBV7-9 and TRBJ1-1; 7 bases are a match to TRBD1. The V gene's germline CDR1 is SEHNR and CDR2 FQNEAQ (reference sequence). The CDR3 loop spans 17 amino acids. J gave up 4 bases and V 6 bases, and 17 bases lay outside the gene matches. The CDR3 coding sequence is TGTGCCAGCAGTTCCCCCCGGGACAGAGCAAGGGGCACTGAAGCTTTCTTT. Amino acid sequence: CASSSPRDRARGTEAFF.

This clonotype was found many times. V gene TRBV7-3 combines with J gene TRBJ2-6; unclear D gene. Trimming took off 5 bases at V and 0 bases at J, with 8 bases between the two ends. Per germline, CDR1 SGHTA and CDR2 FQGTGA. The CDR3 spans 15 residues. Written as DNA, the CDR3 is TGTGCCAGCAGCCGTGCCAACTCTGGGGCCAACGTCCTGACTTTC. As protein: CASSRANSGANVLTF.

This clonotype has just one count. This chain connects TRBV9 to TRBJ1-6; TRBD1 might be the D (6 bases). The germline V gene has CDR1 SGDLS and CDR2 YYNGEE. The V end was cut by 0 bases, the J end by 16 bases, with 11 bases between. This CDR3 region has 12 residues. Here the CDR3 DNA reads TGTGCCAGCAGCGTAGGGACAGAGACACTCCACTTT. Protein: CASSVGTETLHF.

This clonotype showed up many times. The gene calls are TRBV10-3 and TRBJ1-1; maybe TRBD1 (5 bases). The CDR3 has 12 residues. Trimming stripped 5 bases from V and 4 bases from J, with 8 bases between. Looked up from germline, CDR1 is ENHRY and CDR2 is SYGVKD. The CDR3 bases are TGTGCCATCAGTTACGGGGGCACTGAAGCTTTCTTT. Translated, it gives CAISYGGTEAFF.

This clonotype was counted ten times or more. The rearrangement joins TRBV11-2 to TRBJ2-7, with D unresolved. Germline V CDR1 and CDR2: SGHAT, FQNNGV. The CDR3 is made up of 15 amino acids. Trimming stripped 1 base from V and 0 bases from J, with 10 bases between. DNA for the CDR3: TGTGCCAGCAGCTTAGCGCGGTGGGGCTCCTACGAGCAGTACTTC. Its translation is CASSLARWGSYEQYF.

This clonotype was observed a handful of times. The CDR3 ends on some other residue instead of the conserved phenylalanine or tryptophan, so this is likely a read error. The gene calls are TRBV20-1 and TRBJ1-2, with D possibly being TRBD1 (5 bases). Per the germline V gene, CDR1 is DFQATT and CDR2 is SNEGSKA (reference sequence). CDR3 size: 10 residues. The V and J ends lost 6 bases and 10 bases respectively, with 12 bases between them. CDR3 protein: CSARRGNYTL. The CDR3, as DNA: TGCAGTGCCCGGCGGGGGAACTACACCCTC.

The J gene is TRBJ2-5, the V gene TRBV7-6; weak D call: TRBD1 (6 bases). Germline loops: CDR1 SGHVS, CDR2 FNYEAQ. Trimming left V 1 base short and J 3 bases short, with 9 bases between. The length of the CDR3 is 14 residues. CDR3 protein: CASSLVPGEETQYF. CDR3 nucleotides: TGTGCCAGCAGCTTAGTCCCAGGGGAAGAGACCCAGTACTTC.

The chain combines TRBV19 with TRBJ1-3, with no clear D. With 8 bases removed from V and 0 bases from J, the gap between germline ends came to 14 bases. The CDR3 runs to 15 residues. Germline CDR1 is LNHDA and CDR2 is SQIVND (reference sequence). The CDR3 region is CASLAPAISGNTIYF. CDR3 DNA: TGTGCCAGTTTAGCCCCCGCGATCTCTGGAAACACCATATATTTT.

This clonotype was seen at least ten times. CDR3 in amino acids: CATGQVYSYEQYF. CDR3 DNA sequence: TGTGCCACCGGGCAGGTATACTCCTACGAGCAGTACTTC. The chain uses TRBV15 and TRBJ2-7, with D unresolved. The CDR3 totals 13 residues. Deletions cut 8 bases from V and 0 bases from J, with 11 bases between. Germline CDR1 and CDR2: LNHNV and YYDKDF (reference sequence).

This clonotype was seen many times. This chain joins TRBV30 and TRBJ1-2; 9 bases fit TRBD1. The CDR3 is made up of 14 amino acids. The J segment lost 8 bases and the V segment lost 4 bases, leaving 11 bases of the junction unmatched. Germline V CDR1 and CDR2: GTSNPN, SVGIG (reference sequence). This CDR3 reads CAWTTRDRAKGYTF. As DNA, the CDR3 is TGTGCCTGGACCACCCGGGACAGGGCAAAAGGCTACACCTTC. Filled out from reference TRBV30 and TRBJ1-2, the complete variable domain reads SQTIHQWPATLVQPVGSPLSLECTVEGTSNPNLYWYRQAAGRGLQLLFYSVGIGQISSEVPQNLSASRPQDRQFILSSKKLLLSDSGFYLCAWTTRDRAKGYTFGSGTRLTVV.

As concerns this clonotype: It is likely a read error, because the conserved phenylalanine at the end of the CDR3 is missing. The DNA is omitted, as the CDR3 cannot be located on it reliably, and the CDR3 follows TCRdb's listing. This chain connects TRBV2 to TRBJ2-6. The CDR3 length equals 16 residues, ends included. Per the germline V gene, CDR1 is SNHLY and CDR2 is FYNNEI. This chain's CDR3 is CASSQDFFSGANVLTV.

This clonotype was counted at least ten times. The CDR3 sequence is CASNGQGYSNQPQHF. For the CDR3, the DNA is TGTGCCAGCAACGGACAGGGGTATAGCAATCAGCCCCAGCATTTT. J is TRBJ1-5 and V is TRBV2; 9 bases fit TRBD1. Germline CDR1 and CDR2: SNHLY and FYNNEI. The CDR3 has 15 amino acids. Trimming at V came to 7 bases and at J to 0 bases, leaving 4 bases not matched to a gene. The full variable domain, its missing parts supplied by reference TRBV2 and TRBJ1-5, is EPEVTQTPSHQVTQMGQEVILRCVPISNHLYFYWYRQILGQKVEFLVSFYNNEISEKSEIFDDQFSVERPDGSNFTLKIRSTKLEDSAMYFCASNGQGYSNQPQHFGDGTRLSIL.

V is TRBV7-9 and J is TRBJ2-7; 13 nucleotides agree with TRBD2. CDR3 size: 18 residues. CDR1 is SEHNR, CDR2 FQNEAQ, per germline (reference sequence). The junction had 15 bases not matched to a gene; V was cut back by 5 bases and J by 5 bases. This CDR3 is CASSPRLAGGSPVNEQYF. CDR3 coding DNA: TGTGCCAGCAGCCCGCGACTAGCGGGAGGCTCCCCGGTAAACGAGCAGTACTTC.

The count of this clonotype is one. CDR3 loop: CASSLVQGRGGTYGYTF. The CDR3 DNA reads as TGTGCCAGCAGCTTAGTTCAGGGGAGGGGTGGGACGTATGGCTACACCTTC. The rearrangement joins TRBV7-2 to TRBJ1-2, with a tentative D call TRBD1 (6 bases). V was cut by 1 base and J by 5 bases, with 20 bases left in between. The CDR3 is made up of 17 amino acids. Germline CDR1 and CDR2: SGHTA and FQGNSA.

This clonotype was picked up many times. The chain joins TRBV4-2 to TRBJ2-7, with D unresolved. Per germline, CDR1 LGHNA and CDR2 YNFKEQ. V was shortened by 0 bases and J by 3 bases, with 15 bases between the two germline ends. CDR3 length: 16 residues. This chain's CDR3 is CASSQDSGGGYYEQYF. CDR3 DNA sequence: TGTGCCAGCAGCCAAGATTCAGGCGGTGGCTACTACGAGCAGTACTTC.

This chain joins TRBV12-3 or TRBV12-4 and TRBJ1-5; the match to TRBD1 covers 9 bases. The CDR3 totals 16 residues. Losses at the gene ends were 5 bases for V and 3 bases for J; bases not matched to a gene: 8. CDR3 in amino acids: CASSPPGQGNNQPQHF. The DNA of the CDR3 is TGTGCCAGCAGTCCTCCGGGACAGGGTAACAATCAGCCCCAGCATTTT.

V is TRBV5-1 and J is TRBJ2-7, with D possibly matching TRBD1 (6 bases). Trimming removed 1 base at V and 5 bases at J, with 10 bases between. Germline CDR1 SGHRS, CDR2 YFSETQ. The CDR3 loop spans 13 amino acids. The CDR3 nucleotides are TGCGCCAGCAGCTTGACAGGGACGAACGAGCAGTACTTC. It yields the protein CASSLTGTNEQYF.

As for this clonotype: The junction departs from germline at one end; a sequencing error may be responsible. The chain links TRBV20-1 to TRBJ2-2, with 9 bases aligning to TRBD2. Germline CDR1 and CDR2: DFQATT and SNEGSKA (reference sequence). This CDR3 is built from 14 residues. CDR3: CSALREGRSGELVF. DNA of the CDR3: TGCAGTGCTCTGCGGGAGGGCCGGTCCGGGGAGCTGGTTTTT.

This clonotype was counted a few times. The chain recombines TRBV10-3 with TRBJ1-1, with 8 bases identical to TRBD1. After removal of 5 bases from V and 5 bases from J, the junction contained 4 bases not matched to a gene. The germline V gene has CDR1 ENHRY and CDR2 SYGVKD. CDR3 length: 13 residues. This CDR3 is CAISTDRGTEAFF. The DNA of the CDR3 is TGTGCCATCAGTACCGACAGGGGAACTGAAGCTTTCTTT.

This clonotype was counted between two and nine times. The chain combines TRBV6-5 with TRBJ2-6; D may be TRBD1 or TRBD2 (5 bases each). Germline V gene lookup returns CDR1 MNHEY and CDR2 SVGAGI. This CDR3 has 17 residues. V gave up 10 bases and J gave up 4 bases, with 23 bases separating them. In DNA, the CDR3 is TGTGCCACCCAAGGGACCCCCTCGCGACGAGGGGCCAACGTCCTGACTTTC. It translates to CATQGTPSRRGANVLTF.

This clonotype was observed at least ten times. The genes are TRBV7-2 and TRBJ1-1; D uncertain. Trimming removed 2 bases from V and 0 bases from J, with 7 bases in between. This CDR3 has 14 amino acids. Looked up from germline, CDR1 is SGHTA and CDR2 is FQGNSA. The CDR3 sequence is CASSLSTVNTEAFF. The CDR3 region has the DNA TGTGCCAGCAGCTTATCAACCGTGAACACTGAAGCTTTCTTT.

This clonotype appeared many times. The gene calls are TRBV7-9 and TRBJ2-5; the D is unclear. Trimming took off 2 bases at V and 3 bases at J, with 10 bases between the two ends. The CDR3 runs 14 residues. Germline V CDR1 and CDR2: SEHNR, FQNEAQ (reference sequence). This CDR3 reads CASSLQVPEETQYF. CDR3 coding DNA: TGTGCCAGCAGCTTACAGGTCCCAGAAGAGACCCAGTACTTC.

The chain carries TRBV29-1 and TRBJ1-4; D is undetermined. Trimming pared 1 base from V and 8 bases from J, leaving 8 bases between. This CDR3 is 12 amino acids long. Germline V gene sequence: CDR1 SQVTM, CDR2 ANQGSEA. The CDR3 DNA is TGCAGCGTTGAAGTTGAGAGGGAAAAACTGTTTTTT. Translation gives CSVEVEREKLFF.

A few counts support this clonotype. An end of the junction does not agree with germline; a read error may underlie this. CDR3 DNA sequence: TGTGCCAACAGCTCGTCGGCAGGATCTCAGAACACTGAAGCTTTCTTT. As protein: CANSSSAGSQNTEAFF. The V and J genes are TRBV5-6 and TRBJ1-1, with D hard to call. Germline values: CDR1 SGHDT, CDR2 YYEEEE. This CDR3 comprises 16 residues.

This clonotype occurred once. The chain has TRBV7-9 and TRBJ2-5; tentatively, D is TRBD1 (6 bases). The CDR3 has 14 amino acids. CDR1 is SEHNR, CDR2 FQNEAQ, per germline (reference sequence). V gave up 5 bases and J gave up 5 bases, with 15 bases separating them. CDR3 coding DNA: TGTGCCAGCAGCAAGGGGGACGGCCCGGAGACCCAGTACTTC. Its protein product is CASSKGDGPETQYF.